The 24 T cell receptor beta chains below were found in one sample sequenced in a study of early T cells in non-severe SARS-CoV-2 infection. TCRdb processed the 5' RACE reads anew with MiXCR; each CDR3 protein has one entry. The sample yields about 67,000 distinct CDR3 sequences, around 10% seen once. Sequenced input: whole blood. All receptors derive from an adult who was a healthcare worker with PCR-confirmed SARS-CoV-2 infection or an uninfected control (not recorded which).

This clonotype was detected only a few times. This chain joins TRBV29-1 and TRBJ2-3; D unclear. This CDR3 is built from 12 residues. Germline values: CDR1 SQVTM, CDR2 ANQGSEA. V lost 3 bases and J lost 3, with 7 bases in between. The CDR3 region is CSVDSGTDTQYF. The CDR3 DNA follows: TGCAGCGTTGATAGTGGGACAGATACGCAGTATTTT.

The chain has TRBV4-1 and TRBJ2-3; D unclear. Germline values: CDR1 MGHRA, CDR2 YSYEKL. CDR3 length: 15 residues. V lost 3 bases to trimming and J lost 5 bases, with 15 bases between them. CDR3 DNA sequence: TGCGCCAGCAGCCAGAGAAACCCCCCGCTAGATACGCAGTATTTT. Residues: CASSQRNPPLDTQYF.

Note on this clonotype: This likely comes from a read error, as the CDR3 has no conserved phenylalanine or tryptophan at its end. The DNA is omitted, as the CDR3 cannot be located on it reliably, and the CDR3 follows TCRdb's listing. This sequence joins TRBV18 and TRBJ2-3; TRBD1 was called by the table and not checked on the DNA. Per germline, CDR1 KGHSH and CDR2 LQKENI. The CDR3 totals 13 residues, both ends included. The CDR3: CASSPSGQGAFID.

This clonotype showed up many times. The V call is TRBV2, the J call TRBJ1-5; 7 bases are a match to TRBD1. V gave up 7 bases and J gave up 3 bases; unmatched junction bases: 6. This CDR3 is built from 14 residues. Germline values: CDR1 SNHLY, CDR2 FYNNEI. For the CDR3, the DNA is TGTGCCAGCACCGAGACAGGGTACAATCAGCCCCAGCATTTT. Amino acid sequence: CASTETGYNQPQHF. Full variable domain (rest looked up from reference TRBV2 and TRBJ1-5): EPEVTQTPSHQVTQMGQEVILRCVPISNHLYFYWYRQILGQKVEFLVSFYNNEISEKSEIFDDQFSVERPDGSNFTLKIRSTKLEDSAMYFCASTETGYNQPQHFGDGTRLSIL.

On this clonotype itself: At one of its ends the junction is not consistent with the germline gene, which may arise from a read error. The rearrangement uses TRBV28 and TRBJ1-5, with 12 bases lining up with TRBD1. The V gene's germline CDR1 is MDHEN and CDR2 SYDVKM. The CDR3 is 15 residues long. As DNA, the CDR3 is TGTGCCAGCATCCCCGGGACAGGGGGCGGTCAGCACCAGCATTTT. This gives the protein CASIPGTGGGQHQHF.

This rearrangement joins TRBV11-2 to TRBJ1-1; D ambiguous. Trimming stripped 1 base from V and 0 bases from J, with 9 bases between. This CDR3 spans 15 amino acids. CDR1 is SGHAT and CDR2 is FQNNGV in the germline V gene. The CDR3 region is CASSLGATMNTEAFF. The CDR3 DNA follows: TGTGCCAGCAGCTTAGGCGCCACGATGAACACTGAAGCTTTCTTT.

This chain links TRBV30 with TRBJ2-2, with 8 bases matching TRBD2. The CDR3 totals 15 residues. Trimming cost V 3 bases and J 1 base; bases outside gene matches: 4. CDR1 is GTSNPN, CDR2 SVGIG, per germline (reference sequence). The DNA of the CDR3 is TGTGCCTGGAGGGGCGGGAGGAAGAACACCGGGGAGCTGTTTTTT. Its protein product is CAWRGGRKNTGELFF.

This clonotype was picked up many times. The J gene is TRBJ2-1, the V gene TRBV12-3 or TRBV12-4; D may correspond to TRBD1 or TRBD2 (5 bases each). V lost 3 bases and J 11 bases, leaving 11 bases between the germline ends. This CDR3 region has 12 residues. The chain's CDR3 is CASSFVGTQQFF. In DNA, the CDR3 is TGTGCCAGCAGTTTCGTAGGGACCCAGCAGTTCTTC.

This clonotype was detected ten times or more. The rearrangement uses TRBV6-6 and TRBJ2-5; D ambiguous. Germline V gene sequence: CDR1 MNHNY, CDR2 SVGAGI (reference sequence). There are 13 residues in the CDR3. V dropped 5 bases and J dropped 5 bases, with 12 bases sitting between them. The CDR3 sequence: CASSPRSYETQYF. For the CDR3, the DNA is TGTGCCAGCAGTCCTCGGAGTTACGAGACCCAGTACTTC.

Concerning this clonotype itself: One base away lies a much larger clone, so this may be a sequencing read error. Given the absence of the conserved phenylalanine or tryptophan at the CDR3 end, a read error is likely. The V gene is TRBV29-1, the J gene TRBJ2-3; 7 nucleotides line up with TRBD1. The CDR3 sequence is 16 residues long. J was trimmed by 0 bases and V by 1 base; bases with no gene match: 7. CDR1 is SQVTM and CDR2 is ANQGSEA in the germline V gene. The CDR3 loop reads CSVEGRTGSSTDTQYL. The DNA of the CDR3 is TGCAGCGTTGAAGGCCGGACAGGCTCTAGCACAGATACGCAGTATTTG.

This clonotype came up a few times. This chain links TRBV18 with TRBJ2-7; D may be TRBD2 (6 bases). CDR1 is KGHSH and CDR2 is LQKENI in the germline V gene. This CDR3 is built from 15 residues. V shed 3 bases and J shed 6 bases, with 18 bases lying between them. CDR3 loop: CASSPVLGRSGEQYF. Here the CDR3 DNA reads TGTGCCAGCTCACCGGTCCTCGGGAGATCGGGCGAGCAGTACTTC.

V gene TRBV20-1 combines with J gene TRBJ2-7, with D possibly being TRBD1 or TRBD2 (5 bases each). This CDR3 is 14 amino acids long. Germline CDR1 and CDR2: DFQATT and SNEGSKA (reference sequence). The V end was cut by 0 bases, the J end by 3 bases, with 12 bases between. The CDR3 DNA follows: TGCAGTGCTAGAGATGGGGGTAGCGACTACGAGCAGTACTTC. Residues: CSARDGGSDYEQYF.

This clonotype was found many times. J is TRBJ2-2 and V is TRBV3-1; 14 bases agree with TRBD2. From germline, CDR1 is LGHDT and CDR2 YNNKEL (reference sequence). V trimming: 5 bases; J trimming: 6 bases; junction bases outside the gene matches: 11. This CDR3 spans 18 amino acids. In nucleotides, the CDR3 is TGTGCCAGCAGCATAACGTCCCTGACTAGCGGGGGGGCCGGGGAGCTGTTTTTT. It yields the protein CASSITSLTSGGAGELFF.

This clonotype was counted many times. The rearrangement joins TRBV7-9 to TRBJ2-1; weak D call: TRBD2 (5 bases). The CDR3 contains 17 residues. CDR1 SEHNR and CDR2 FQNEAQ come from the germline V gene (reference sequence). V lost 5 bases and J lost 3, with 20 bases in between. CDR3 DNA sequence: TGTGCCAGCAGCCTAGTCCATACTAGTGCCTACTACAATGAGCAGTTCTTC. Its translation: CASSLVHTSAYYNEQFF.

This clonotype was counted a few times. The chain is built from TRBV12-3 or TRBV12-4 and TRBJ1-4, with 8 nucleotides matching TRBD1. CDR3 length: 15 amino acids. V gave up 5 bases and J gave up 4 bases; unmatched junction bases: 6. CDR3 nucleotides: TGTGCCAGCAGTACGACAGGGGAGGGTAATGAAAAACTGTTTTTT. Its translation: CASSTTGEGNEKLFF.

This chain joins TRBV6-5 and TRBJ2-7; 7 bases fit TRBD1. The CDR3 has 14 amino acids. Germline CDR1 and CDR2: MNHEY and SVGAGI. V dropped 1 base and J dropped 3; count of bases not matched to a gene: 3. This CDR3 is CASSYLGQIYEQYF. CDR3 nucleotide sequence: TGTGCCAGCAGTTACTTGGGACAGATCTACGAGCAGTACTTC.

This clonotype was counted many times. The chain is built from TRBV24-1 and TRBJ2-2; D is unresolved. The CDR3 is made up of 12 amino acids. The germline gives CDR1 KGHDR, CDR2 SFDVKD. The V gene lost 9 bases and the J gene lost 3 bases, with 7 bases spanning the gap. Here the CDR3 reads CATRADTGELFF. The CDR3 bases are TGTGCCACCCGAGCAGACACCGGGGAGCTGTTTTTT.

The sample holds many counts of this clonotype. The chain joins TRBV12-3 or TRBV12-4 to TRBJ2-7, with a possible D match to TRBD1 (5 bases). This CDR3 is 12 amino acids long. V lost 6 bases and J 2 bases, leaving 8 bases between the germline ends. Here the CDR3 reads CASSQTAYEQYF. In nucleotides, the CDR3 is TGTGCCAGCAGCCAGACAGCCTACGAGCAGTACTTC.

This clonotype was observed many times. The chain uses TRBV3-1 and TRBJ1-6, with D perhaps TRBD1 (5 bases). CDR3 length: 16 residues. V lost 0 bases, J lost 7 bases, and 13 bases lay in between. Germline-derived CDR1 and CDR2 are LGHDT and YNNKEL (reference sequence). Written as DNA, the CDR3 is TGTGCCAGCAGCCAAGATTTGGGGACGGGGAATTCACCCCTCCACTTT. Protein: CASSQDLGTGNSPLHF.

Many counts were recorded for this clonotype. This chain connects TRBV20-1 to TRBJ2-1; D is possibly TRBD1 or TRBD2 (5 bases each). The CDR3 contains 13 residues. V lost 2 bases and J lost 5, with 10 bases in between. CDR1 DFQATT and CDR2 SNEGSKA come from the germline V gene (reference sequence). CDR3 nucleotides: TGCAGTGCTAGAACCGGGACCAACAATGAGCAGTTCTTC. Translated: CSARTGTNNEQFF.

In its sample, this clonotype was seen many times. The chain uses TRBV12-3 or TRBV12-4 and TRBJ1-4; D not resolved. The CDR3 is made up of 11 amino acids. The V and J ends lost 6 bases and 12 bases respectively, with 11 bases between them. CDR3 coding DNA: TGTGCCAGCAGGCTTAATTCGGAACTGTTTTTT. Translated: CASRLNSELFF.

This chain uses TRBV5-5 with TRBJ2-1; the D gene is possibly TRBD2 (5 bases). The CDR3 spans 14 residues. Germline-derived CDR1 and CDR2 are SGHKS and YYEKEE (reference sequence). V lost 1 base and J 2 bases, leaving 7 bases between the germline ends. Here the CDR3 reads CASSLHGTYNEQFF. The CDR3 DNA sequence: TGTGCCAGCAGCTTGCACGGGACCTACAATGAGCAGTTCTTC. The full variable domain, its missing parts supplied by reference TRBV5-5 and TRBJ2-1, is DAGVTQSPTHLIKTRGQQVTLRCSPISGHKSVSWYQQVLGQGPQFIFQYYEKEERGRGNFPDRFSARQFPNYSSELNVNALLLGDSALYLCASSLHGTYNEQFFGPGTRLTVL.

Ten or more counts support this clonotype. J is TRBJ1-2 and V is TRBV4-2, with 10 bases identical to TRBD1. V shed 4 bases and J 4 bases; nucleotides not matched to a gene: 6. The CDR3 is made up of 15 amino acids. Germline V gives CDR1 LGHNA, CDR2 YNFKEQ. The chain's CDR3 is CASSPGQGLIYGYTF. The CDR3 bases are TGTGCCAGCAGCCCGGGACAGGGGCTAATCTATGGCTACACCTTC.

The V call is TRBV29-1, the J call TRBJ1-1; D gene unclear. V was cut by 6 bases and J by 6 bases, with 8 bases left in between. The CDR3 totals 10 residues. CDR1 is SQVTM and CDR2 is ANQGSEA in the germline V gene. The CDR3 region is CSVKRSEAFF. DNA for the CDR3: TGCAGCGTGAAACGGTCTGAAGCTTTCTTT.